This T cell receptor beta chain was observed in a study of cytomegalovirus exposure and HLA in healthy donors. Regarding the study as a whole: Equally common other TCR beta chains were less clonally expanded than HLA-associated ones, a later analysis found.

Germline V lookup: CDR1 SGHRS, CDR2 YFSETQ. The length of the CDR3 is 15 residues. Trimming pared 0 bases from V and 1 base from J, leaving 10 bases between. PCR employed 60 Vbeta and 13 Jbeta primers. Sequenced by immunoSEQ multiplex PCR; TCRdb stores in-frame clones only, minus some. In the table there are over 150,000 clones, roughly 85% of which are singletons. A remark on this clone: The antigen remains unidentified.

This rearrangement joins TRBV5-1 to TRBJ2-5, with a weak D call TRBD2 (6 bases). Sequencing input: PBMCs. The sequence was obtained from a man in his forties or fifties in good health and CMV-seronegative. CDR3 bases: TGCGCCAGCAGCTTGGATGGCGGGACCCAAGAGACCCAGTACTTC. It encodes CASSLDGGTQETQYF.